This TCR beta chain was identified during a study of OX40 agonist ivuxolimab in advanced cancers. Study-level background: Patients got intravenous ivuxolimab at 0.01 to 10 mg/kg every 2 weeks. General study results and limits: Among T cells, CD8+ cells averaged more expanded clones than CD4+ cells.

Concerning this clone itself: The antigen remains unidentified.

Germline trimming cut 5 bases from V and 6 bases from J; bases unmatched to any gene: 11. Germline V CDR1 and CDR2: LNHNV, YYDKDF (reference sequence). The CDR3 consists of 15 residues. Some clones are missing from TCRdb's copy, which holds only in-frame ones; the method was immunoSEQ multiplex PCR. The sample consists of 42,000 or so clones, roughly 86% of them appearing once. The sample was CD4+ or CD8+ T cells sorted from blood, taken in a trial of the OX40 agonist ivuxolimab. The clonotype comes from an adult with an advanced solid tumor such as melanoma, head and neck, liver or kidney cancer. This sequence joins TRBV15 and TRBJ2-7, with 9 nucleotides matching TRBD1. CDR3 coding DNA: TGTGCCACCAGCCCCCGGACAGGGGAAGGCGGCGAGCAGTACTTC. Protein: CATSPRTGEGGEQYF.